Presented here are 25 T cell receptor beta chains from one specimen sequenced in a study of cytomegalovirus exposure and HLA in healthy donors. Primers included in the PCR were 60 Vbeta and 13 Jbeta primers. The repertoire was sequenced with immunoSEQ multiplex PCR; TCRdb's copy has only in-frame clones and lacks some. The sample has some 170,000 clones; around 82% are singletons. The source material was PBMCs. All receptors come from a man aged 45-65 years in good health and CMV-seropositive.

The rearrangement uses TRBV28 and TRBJ2-7; 8 bases are shared with TRBD2. The CDR3 spans 14 residues. V lost 6 bases, J lost 3 bases, and 7 bases stayed unmatched. Germline V gene lookup returns CDR1 MDHEN and CDR2 SYDVKM. Here the CDR3 reads CASRRGAGIYEQYF. The CDR3, as DNA: TGTGCCAGCAGGCGGGGGGCGGGAATCTACGAGCAGTACTTC.

The chain has TRBV19 and TRBJ2-4; weak D call: TRBD1 (6 bases). V lost 5 bases and J lost 9, with 20 bases in between. The CDR3 has 15 amino acids. Per the germline V gene, CDR1 is LNHDA and CDR2 is SQIVND (reference sequence). The CDR3, as DNA: TGTGCCAGTAGTTGGGGGTTGGCAGGGGCGGCCATTCAGTACTTC. Residues: CASSWGLAGAAIQYF.

This clone was recorded once. The rearrangement uses TRBV6-5 and TRBJ2-5, with 10 bases lining up with TRBD2. Losses at the gene ends were 6 bases for V and 2 bases for J; bases not matched to a gene: 3. The CDR3 is 14 residues long. Per the germline V gene, CDR1 is MNHEY and CDR2 is SVGAGI. CDR3 sequence reads: CASRASGRQETQYF. The CDR3 nucleotides are TGTGCCAGCAGGGCTAGCGGGAGACAAGAGACCCAGTACTTC.

The rearrangement links TRBV5-4 to TRBJ2-3, with TRBD1 matching over 7 bases. There are 16 residues in the CDR3. Germline values: CDR1 SGHNT, CDR2 YYREEE (reference sequence). Trimming cost V 4 bases and J 3 bases; bases outside gene matches: 11. In DNA form, the CDR3 reads TGTGCCAGCAGCCCGGGCGGCACAGGGGCGACAGATACGCAGTATTTT. Residues: CASSPGGTGATDTQYF.

The chain is built from TRBV7-8 and TRBJ1-4; TRBD1 aligns across 12 bases. Germline V gene sequence: CDR1 SGHVS, CDR2 FQNEAQ. Unmatched junction bases numbered 4, after V lost 3 bases and J lost 8 bases. This CDR3 is 15 amino acids long. Here the CDR3 reads CASSFRDRGREKLFF. The CDR3 region has the DNA TGTGCCAGCAGCTTTAGGGACAGGGGGCGGGAAAAACTGTTTTTT. Variable domain in full (rest from reference TRBV7-8 and TRBJ1-4): GAGVSQSPRYKVAKRGQDVALRCDPISGHVSLFWYQQALGQGPEFLTYFQNEAQLDKSGLPSDRFFAERPEGSVSTLKIQRTQQEDSAVYLCASSFRDRGREKLFFGSGTQLSVL.

Of note for this clone: The same CDR3 arises from other DNA sequences in this sample as well. The genes are TRBV5-4 and TRBJ2-6, with 8 bases aligning to TRBD2. CDR1 is SGHNT, CDR2 YYREEE, per germline (reference sequence). The CDR3 is 16 residues long. V was clipped by 8 bases and J by 2 bases; unmatched bases: 9. CDR3 protein: CASGPGLEAGANVLTF. The CDR3 DNA follows: TGTGCCAGTGGACCGGGACTAGAGGCTGGGGCCAACGTCCTGACTTTC. Combining the CDR3 with reference TRBV5-4 and TRBJ2-6 gives the whole variable domain ETGVTQSPTHLIKTRGQQVTLRCSSQSGHNTVSWYQQALGQGPQFIFQYYREEENGRGNFPPRFSGLQFPNYSSELNVNALELDDSALYLCASGPGLEAGANVLTFGAGSRLTVL.

V and J are TRBV14 and TRBJ2-2; no clear D. The germline gives CDR1 SGHDN, CDR2 FVKESK. The germline V and J ends were trimmed by 1 base and 6 bases, with 6 bases remaining between them. The CDR3 is 13 amino acids. The CDR3 loop is CASSQVSSGELFF. In nucleotides, the CDR3 is TGTGCCAGCAGCCAAGTCTCGTCCGGGGAGCTGTTTTTT.

The V and J genes are TRBV11-3 and TRBJ2-3; TRBD1 might be the D (6 bases). CDR1 is SGHNT and CDR2 is YENEEA in the germline V gene. V was clipped by 5 bases and J by 2 bases, with 17 bases between them. The CDR3 length is 16 residues. CDR3 DNA sequence: TGTGCCAGCAGCGAAAATTCTCAGGGGCTCACAGATACGCAGTATTTT. The encoded protein is CASSENSQGLTDTQYF.

This clone was seen once. The rearrangement uses TRBV18 and TRBJ1-3; D gene uncertain. This CDR3 contains 16 residues. From germline, CDR1 is KGHSH and CDR2 LQKENI. Deletions cut 3 bases from V and 0 bases from J, with 12 bases between. The CDR3 sequence: CASSPNDGSSGNTIYF. CDR3 nucleotides: TGTGCCAGCTCACCTAACGACGGGAGCTCTGGAAACACCATATATTTT.

V is TRBV28 and J is TRBJ2-7; perhaps TRBD2 as D (6 bases). From germline, CDR1 is MDHEN and CDR2 SYDVKM. V was clipped by 3 bases and J by 2 bases, with 8 bases between them. This CDR3 is built from 13 residues. CDR3 bases: TGTGCCAGCAGTTTCGCGGGGCCCTACGAGCAGTACTTC. Translated, it gives CASSFAGPYEQYF.

This chain connects TRBV2 to TRBJ1-5, with D maybe TRBD1 (6 bases). V lost 6 bases and J lost 7, with 19 bases in between. The CDR3 is 15 amino acids. Germline lookup yields CDR1 SNHLY and CDR2 FYNNEI. The CDR3 spells CASRDGTPGGQPQHF. For the CDR3, the DNA is TGTGCCAGCAGGGACGGGACACCCGGTGGACAGCCCCAGCATTTT. Based on the CDR3 plus reference TRBV2 and TRBJ1-5, the full variable domain is EPEVTQTPSHQVTQMGQEVILRCVPISNHLYFYWYRQILGQKVEFLVSFYNNEISEKSEIFDDQFSVERPDGSNFTLKIRSTKLEDSAMYFCASRDGTPGGQPQHFGDGTRLSIL.

The chain joins TRBV4-1 to TRBJ2-3; D is undetermined. The germline V gene has CDR1 MGHRA and CDR2 YSYEKL. This CDR3 comprises 14 residues. V was pared by 4 bases and J by 4 bases, with 12 bases between. Here the CDR3 DNA reads TGCGCCAGCAGCCGATCCCCCCAGGCAGATACGCAGTATTTT. Its translation is CASSRSPQADTQYF.

The chain couples TRBV28 to TRBJ2-7; 8 nucleotides line up with TRBD1. The V gene end was trimmed by 6 bases and the J gene end by 1 base; junction bases not matched to a gene: 2. Germline V lookup: CDR1 MDHEN, CDR2 SYDVKM. The CDR3 length is 13 residues. CDR3 amino acids: CASRGDRSYEQYF. CDR3 DNA sequence: TGTGCCAGCAGGGGGGACAGGTCCTACGAGCAGTACTTC. The variable domain in full, with the rest retrieved from reference TRBV28 and TRBJ2-7, is DVKVTQSSRYLVKRTGEKVFLECVQDMDHENMFWYRQDPGLGLRLIYFSYDVKMKEKGDIPEGYSVSREKKERFSLILESASTNQTSMYLCASRGDRSYEQYFGPGTRLTVT.

The chain employs TRBV19 and TRBJ1-2; unclear D gene. The V gene lost 1 base and the J gene lost 4 bases, with 22 bases spanning the gap. This CDR3 contains 18 residues. Looked up from germline, CDR1 is LNHDA and CDR2 is SQIVND (reference sequence). The CDR3 spells CASSIGEIWRGAGYGYTF. In nucleotides, the CDR3 is TGTGCCAGTAGTATAGGAGAAATTTGGCGGGGAGCCGGCTATGGCTACACCTTC.

This chain links TRBV13 with TRBJ2-7; D is undetermined. CDR3 size: 14 residues. V was pared by 0 bases and J by 0 bases, with 6 bases between. Germline loops: CDR1 PRHDT, CDR2 FYEKMQ (reference sequence). CDR3 loop: CASSLGGYSYEQYF. The DNA of the CDR3 is TGTGCCAGCAGCTTAGGGGGCTACTCCTACGAGCAGTACTTC.

V gene TRBV7-2 combines with J gene TRBJ2-3; 13 bases are a match to TRBD2. The length of the CDR3 is 18 residues. The J segment lost 8 bases and the V segment lost 5 bases, leaving 16 bases of the junction unmatched. The V gene's germline CDR1 is SGHTA and CDR2 FQGNSA. The CDR3 reads CASSATLRLAGGVGTQYF. The CDR3 DNA is TGTGCCAGCAGCGCCACCCTCCGACTAGCGGGGGGAGTAGGTACGCAGTATTTT.

This rearrangement joins TRBV6-6 to TRBJ1-3; D gene ambiguous. The CDR3 has 15 amino acids. With 3 bases removed from V and 0 bases from J, the gap between germline ends came to 9 bases. Per germline, CDR1 MNHNY and CDR2 SVGAGI (reference sequence). The CDR3, as DNA: TGTGCCAGCAGTTATTCGGCGGGCTCTGGAAACACCATATATTTT. As protein: CASSYSAGSGNTIYF.

The chain is built from TRBV11-2 and TRBJ1-1; D gene unclear. Trimming pared 0 bases from V and 2 bases from J, leaving 10 bases between. The CDR3 consists of 15 residues. Per germline, CDR1 SGHAT and CDR2 FQNNGV. The CDR3 loop reads CASSLDDISNTEAFF. In nucleotides, the CDR3 is TGTGCCAGCAGCTTAGATGACATCAGCAACACTGAAGCTTTCTTT.

The genes are TRBV5-1 and TRBJ2-5; tentative D call: TRBD2 (6 bases). The CDR3 consists of 15 residues. V was clipped by 0 bases and J by 2 bases, with 11 bases between them. Germline lookup yields CDR1 SGHRS and CDR2 YFSETQ. The CDR3 region is CASSLVASVQETQYF. CDR3 DNA: TGCGCCAGCAGCTTGGTTGCTAGCGTACAAGAGACCCAGTACTTC.

This clone was seen more than once but under ten times. The chain uses TRBV5-5 and TRBJ2-1, with 8 bases that match TRBD1. CDR1 and CDR2 from the germline V gene are SGHKS and YYEKEE (reference sequence). The V gene end was trimmed by 4 bases and the J gene end by 7 bases; junction bases not matched to a gene: 7. This CDR3 contains 14 residues. CDR3 in amino acids: CASSLRDRRNEQFF. The CDR3 nucleotides are TGTGCCAGCAGCCTTAGGGACAGGCGGAATGAGCAGTTCTTC.

A word on this clone: Mismatch with germline at one junction end may stem from a read error. The rearrangement links TRBV7-9 to TRBJ1-1, with 7 bases fitting TRBD1. Germline CDR1 is SEHNR and CDR2 is FQNEAQ (reference sequence). The CDR3 is 18 amino acids. For the CDR3, the DNA is TGTTCCAGCAGCTTTGTTATGGGGACCGGCAGGGGGGACACTGAAGCTTTCTTT. It encodes CSSSFVMGTGRGDTEAFF.

The gene calls are TRBV19 and TRBJ2-1; 9 bases are shared with TRBD2. V gave up 0 bases and J gave up 7 bases; unmatched junction bases: 4. The CDR3 consists of 15 residues. Germline V CDR1 and CDR2: LNHDA, SQIVND (reference sequence). As DNA, the CDR3 is TGTGCCAGTAGTATAGATAGCGGGAGTAGGAATGAGCAGTTCTTC. Translating gives CASSIDSGSRNEQFF.

The rearrangement joins TRBV5-4 to TRBJ2-1; no clear D gene. Germline V CDR1 and CDR2: SGHNT, YYREEE (reference sequence). V dropped 0 bases and J dropped 5 bases, with 12 bases sitting between them. There are 15 residues in the CDR3. In DNA form, the CDR3 reads TGTGCCAGCAGCTTGGATGTTGGTAACAACAATGAGCAGTTCTTC. Translated, it gives CASSLDVGNNNEQFF.

This clone showed up just once. The V call is TRBV21-1, the J call TRBJ1-2; the table's D gene call, TRBD1, was not cross checked with the DNA. TRBV21-1 is reported as a pseudogene. The CDR3 is 15 residues long. CDR3 amino acids: CASSKRDRGQHGYTF. The CDR3, as DNA: TGTGCCAGCAGCAAAAGGGACAGGGGACAACATGGCTACACCTTC.

V is TRBV9 and J is TRBJ2-2; TRBD2 matches 14 bases. This CDR3 contains 17 residues. The V gene end was trimmed by 4 bases and the J gene end by 3 bases; junction bases not matched to a gene: 5. Looked up from germline, CDR1 is SGDLS and CDR2 is YYNGEE. The CDR3 region is CASSSGLAGAHTGELFF. The CDR3 coding sequence is TGTGCCAGCAGCTCGGGACTAGCGGGGGCCCACACCGGGGAGCTGTTTTTT.